Included here is one T cell receptor beta chain sequence, with context. The sample is drawn from a study of blood T cell repertoires in COVID-19. As for the study in general: PBMCs, B-cell-depleted T cells, or T cells provided the cDNA or gDNA that made up the material.

Clones were read by immunoSEQ multiplex PCR, and TCRdb kept only the in-frame ones, dropping some. This sample yields tens of thousands of clones, of which 90% are seen a single time; around 1.5% belongs to the top ten. The origin of this receptor is a human donor with active COVID-19. The donor label of this sample is uncertain. Sequenced sample: peripheral blood.

The CDR3 DNA is TGTGCCAGCAGCTTAGTTGTCGCTAAGACTGGGGCCAACGTCCTGACTTTC. Translating it yields CASSLVVAKTGANVLTF. The chain has TRBV11-2 and TRBJ2-6; D gene uncertain. V dropped 1 base and J dropped 2 bases, with 12 bases sitting between them. Germline CDR1 and CDR2: SGHAT and FQNNGV. The CDR3 contains 17 residues.